The rows below give T cell receptor beta chains drawn from one sample of a study of graft-versus-host responses after intestinal transplantation. TCRdb keeps only in-frame clones here, not all; method: immunoSEQ multiplex PCR. The sample holds approximately 38,000 clones, less than 90% seen once. The material sequenced was PBMCs, taken about 38 months after transplant. The receptors here all came from a human patient who received an intestinal transplant, so some T cells may come from the graft donor. Both conserved end residues are part of each CDR3. A D gene is named only where the DNA matches it firmly. Rows give clone size only sometimes, using once, few, many, or a class for an expanded clone.

D | J | V | size | DNA | CDR3
NA | TRBJ1-2 | TRBV5-1 | few | TGCGCCAGCAGCTTGATGGGGAATAACTATGGCTACACCTTC | CASSLMGNNYGYTF
NA | TRBJ1-4 | TRBV5-4 | NA | TGTGCCAGCAGCTTGGACTCGGCGCGGGGCGAAAAACTGTTTTTT | CASSLDSARGEKLFF
TRBD1 | TRBJ2-5 | TRBV6-1 | medium-sized | TGTGCCAGCAGTGCCCCGGGACAGACCTTATTACAAGAGACCCAGTACTTC | CASSAPGQTLLQETQYF
TRBD1 | TRBJ1-6 | TRBV5-1 | few | TGCGCCAGCAGCTCCGGGACAGGGCTCAATTCACCCCTCCACTTT | CASSSGTGLNSPLHF
NA | TRBJ1-5 | TRBV28 | NA | TGTGCCAGCGCTCTCCGGAGCGCGGCGGCAGGGAGGCAGCCCCAGCATTTT | CASALRSAAAGRQPQHF
NA | TRBJ1-1 | TRBV2 | NA | TGTGCCAGCAGTGAAGCGGGGGGCAGGAGAGCTTTCTTT | CASSEAGGRRAFF
NA | TRBJ2-1 | TRBV11-2 | NA | TGTGCCAGCAGCTTAGAGGGCGGGGGCCTGTACAATGAGCAGTTCTTC | CASSLEGGGLYNEQFF
TRBD1 | TRBJ2-7 | TRBV6-1 | NA | TGTGCCAGCTCGGGACAGGCTAACTTCGAGCAGTACTTC | CASSGQANFEQYF
NA | TRBJ2-2 | TRBV5-4 | NA | TGTGCCAGCAGCTTGTCGGGCAGAGTGAACACCGGGGAGCTGTTTTTT | CASSLSGRVNTGELFF
TRBD1 | TRBJ1-6 | TRBV28 | NA | TGTGCCAGCAGTCTACAGGGGGGGTATAATTCACCCCTCCACTTT | CASSLQGGYNSPLHF
NA | TRBJ2-5 | TRBV7-6 | NA | TGTGCCAGCAGCTACTCTGAAGCAGAGACCCAGTACTTC | CASSYSEAETQYF
TRBD1 | TRBJ1-1 | TRBV19 | NA | TGTGCCAGTAGTTTGACAGGGCGGGAACTCACTGAAGCTTTCTTT | CASSLTGRELTEAFF
NA | TRBJ2-7 | TRBV7-8 | NA | TGTGCCAGCAGCTTAGTTGGCACGAGAGAGCAGTACTTC | CASSLVGTREQYF
TRBD2 | TRBJ2-7 | TRBV28 | NA | TGTGCCAGCAGACAAGGAACTAGCGGGGGTCTCGAGCAGTACTTC | CASRQGTSGGLEQYF
NA | TRBJ1-2 | TRBV19 | NA | TGTGCCAGTTTCAGAGACGGACTTAGGGGCTACACCTTC | CASFRDGLRGYTF
TRBD1 | TRBJ2-5 | TRBV7-6 | NA | TGTGCCAGCAGCTTAGCAGGACAGGGGAGCCAAGAGACCCAGTACTTC | CASSLAGQGSQETQYF
TRBD2 | TRBJ2-3 | TRBV7-6 | once | TGTGCCAGCAGCTTATCAGCGGGGGGGCCCAAGTATTTT | CASSLSAGGPKYF
NA | TRBJ2-5 | TRBV4-2 | NA | TGTGCCAGCAGCCAACGAAGACAGGACGAGACCCAGTACTTC | CASSQRRQDETQYF
NA | TRBJ2-7 | TRBV16 | medium-sized | TGTGCCAGCAGCCAAGACGGAACCTACGAGCAGTACTTC | CASSQDGTYEQYF
TRBD2 | TRBJ2-3 | TRBV5-1 | NA | TGCGCCAGCAGCTTGACAAGCGGGAGTGTAATAGATACGCAGTATTTT | CASSLTSGSVIDTQYF
NA | TRBJ2-3 | TRBV7-2 | NA | TGTGCCAGCAGCTTATCCCAGCGAGGTAGCACAGATACGCAGTATTTT | CASSLSQRGSTDTQYF
NA | TRBJ2-5 | TRBV28 | NA | TGTGCCAGCAGTACAGGGTTGCTAGAGACCCAGTACTTC | CASSTGLLETQYF
TRBD2 | TRBJ2-7 | TRBV6-5 | NA | TGTGCCAGCAGACCAGCGGGACCGAGCTCCTACGAGCAGTACTTC | CASRPAGPSSYEQYF
TRBD1 | TRBJ2-3 | TRBV6-4 | NA | TGTGCCAGCTCAGGGGGTTCTAGCACAGATACGCAGTATTTT | CASSGGSSTDTQYF
TRBD1 | TRBJ1-1 | TRBV5-1 | NA | TGCGCCAGCAGGCAGGGGGCGATGAACACTGAAGCTTTCTTT | CASRQGAMNTEAFF
NA | TRBJ1-2 | TRBV15 | NA | TGTGCCACCAGACAGGGCCGAGCTAACTATGGCTACACCTTC | CATRQGRANYGYTF
TRBD2 | TRBJ2-2 | TRBV19 | NA | TGTGCCAGTAGGAGGACTAGCTTAAACACCGGGGAGCTGTTTTTT | CASRRTSLNTGELFF
NA | TRBJ2-1 | TRBV6-1 | NA | TGTGCCAGCAGTGGGGACCTTTACAATGAGCAGTTCTTC | CASSGDLYNEQFF
NA | TRBJ2-7 | TRBV28 | NA | TGTGCCAGCAGTTTGCTCTGGGGAGAGCAGTACTTC | CASSLLWGEQYF
NA | TRBJ1-5 | TRBV30 | once | TGTGCCTGGAGTGCCGGGAGAAATCAGCCCCAGCATTTT | CAWSAGRNQPQHF
TRBD1 | TRBJ1-2 | TRBV5-8 | NA | TGTGCCAGCAGCTTAACAGGGGATCGACTTGGCTACACCTTC | CASSLTGDRLGYTF
TRBD2 | TRBJ2-1 | TRBV2 | NA | TGTGCCAGCAGTGAAACTAGCGGGGGTCCTCAGTTCTTC | CASSETSGGPQFF
NA | TRBJ2-7 | TRBV27 | once | TGTGCCAGCAAATTCCAGGCGGCACGATCCTACGAGCAGTACTTC | CASKFQAARSYEQYF
NA | TRBJ2-2 | TRBV18 | NA | TGTGCCAGCTCACCACTGGCTTGGGCCACCGGGGAGCTGTTTTTT | CASSPLAWATGELFF
NA | TRBJ1-4 | TRBV5-1 | NA | TGCGCCAGCAGCCCGGCGGGAAATAATGAAAAACTGTTTTTT | CASSPAGNNEKLFF
NA | TRBJ2-7 | TRBV28 | NA | TGTGCCAGCAGTTCCCTACATAACAACTACGAGCAGTACTTC | CASSSLHNNYEQYF
NA | TRBJ1-6 | TRBV28 | NA | TGTGCCACTACAAACCAGGGCGGTGGTCACCTCCACTTT | CATTNQGGGHLHF
TRBD2 | TRBJ2-3 | TRBV14 | NA | TGTGCCAGCAGCCAACCCCCCTGGGGGGGTACGCAGTATTTT | CASSQPPWGGTQYF
NA | TRBJ2-7 | TRBV6-1 | NA | TGTGCCAGCAGTGCAACGGCGAGCTCCTACGAGCAGTACTTC | CASSATASSYEQYF
NA | TRBJ2-5 | TRBV7-2 | NA | TGTGCCAGCAGCTTAGAGTACTCCGCCGAGACCCAGTACTTC | CASSLEYSAETQYF
NA | TRBJ1-6 | TRBV12-5 | NA | TGTGCTAGTGGTTTGGACCAACAGGGCCTTCCCGATAATTCACCCCTCCACTTT | CASGLDQQGLPDNSPLHF
TRBD1 | TRBJ1-5 | TRBV27 | NA | TGTGCCAGCAGTTCGGACAGGGGCGGTAGGGGCAATCAGCCCCAGCATTTT | CASSSDRGGRGNQPQHF
TRBD2 | TRBJ2-3 | TRBV6-4 | NA | TGTGCCAGCAGCCGAGGCGGACTAGCCACAGATACGCAGTATTTT | CASSRGGLATDTQYF
TRBD1 | TRBJ2-5 | TRBV7-3 | NA | TGTGCCAGCAGCTTAGGACAGGGGGCGAGGGAGACCCAGTACTTC | CASSLGQGARETQYF
TRBD1 | TRBJ1-1 | TRBV5-1 | NA | TGCGCCAGCTCGAGGACAGGGGATGGGAACACTGAAGCTTTCTTT | CASSRTGDGNTEAFF
NA | TRBJ1-2 | TRBV2 | NA | TGTGCCAGCAGTGACAGGGGACGAGACTATGGCTACACCTTC | CASSDRGRDYGYTF
NA | TRBJ1-4 | TRBV10-1 | NA | TGCGCCGGCCTAAAACTGTTTTTT | CAGLKLFF